This TCR beta chain appears in the sequencing data of a study of T cell responses to AZD1222 COVID-19 vaccine. The CDR3 is 15 amino acids. The germline gives CDR1 MNHEY, CDR2 SVGAGI. Trimming removed 4 bases from V and 4 bases from J, with 17 bases in between. Some clones are missing from TCRdb's copy, which holds only in-frame ones; the method was immunoSEQ multiplex PCR. This repertoire shows about 120,000 clones, approximately 88% found once; its top ten account for 4% to 6%. This rearrangement joins TRBV6-5 to TRBJ2-7, with D possibly TRBD1 on 6 matching bases. The origin of this receptor is an adult in good health. The sequences come from peripheral blood, collected on day 0 of AZD1222 vaccination. In DNA, the CDR3 is TGTGCCAGCAGTTCTCCACCAGGGGTGAGGTACGAGCAGTACTTC. It translates to CASSSPPGVRYEQYF.